The subject of this entry is one TCR beta chain. Its antigen is not known. This specimen belongs to a study of cytomegalovirus exposure and HLA in healthy donors. Study conclusions and caveats: TRBV6-2, TRBV6-3 and other indistinguishable V segments were excluded.

The PCR made use of 60 Vbeta and 13 Jbeta primers. The protocol was immunoSEQ multiplex PCR, while the TCRdb copy is restricted to in-frame clones and leaves out a portion. This sample has 85,000 to 95,000 clones, with roughly 70% found just once. This CDR3 is built from 11 residues. Germline loops: CDR1 SGHNT, CDR2 YYREEE (reference sequence). The trim removed 4 bases at V and 7 bases at J, leaving 1 base unmatched. The gene calls are TRBV5-4 and TRBJ1-1, with 7 bases aligning to TRBD1. The receptor was derived from a man younger than 40 in good health and CMV-seropositive. The sequenced sample consisted of PBMCs. The DNA of the CDR3 is TGTGCCAGCAGCCAGGGGGGTGAAGCTTTCTTT. The encoded protein is CASSQGGEAFF.